This is a list of T cell receptor beta chains from one sample in a study of identical twins. TCRdb re-derived calls from the 5' RACE reads in MiXCR, one entry per CDR3 protein. The table records about 190,000 distinct CDR3 sequences, about 15% of them present only once. These data also featured in a second study, about T cells expressing NK-cell markers.

The sample comprised CD8+ T cells sorted from blood. The source is a woman aged 18-29 years in good health. Both conserved end residues are trimmed from each CDR3. Each record gives: J gene, V gene, CDR3 protein.

TRBJ2-7	TRBV9	ASSVQGSSYEQY
TRBJ2-3	TRBV10-2	ASSEGVEDTQY
TRBJ2-1	TRBV2	ASSDLWLNNEQF
TRBJ2-1	TRBV20-1	SARGPVRESSYNEQF
TRBJ1-1	TRBV20-1	SAVDPEAF
TRBJ2-3	TRBV6-2/TRBV6-3	ASKSGTSDPGDTQY
TRBJ2-7	TRBV27	ASSLLGAGGPYEQY
TRBJ1-6	TRBV6-1	ASRLTGALSPLH
TRBJ2-1	TRBV12-3/TRBV12-4	ASTSWDGNNEQF
TRBJ2-1	TRBV20-1	SAGSGEAYYNEQF
TRBJ2-7	TRBV30	AWSEKFYEQY
TRBJ2-1	TRBV9	ASSDSGGAYEQL
TRBJ2-1	TRBV12-3/TRBV12-4	ASSFTGNNEQF
TRBJ1-1	TRBV7-3	ASSAVGGTEAF
TRBJ2-1	TRBV11-3	ASQERSSYNEQF
TRBJ2-1	TRBV7-9	ASSLRRGGLNDEQF
TRBJ2-5	TRBV7-2	ASSFFGETQY
TRBJ2-3	TRBV6-5	ASSYSEGPTDTQY
TRBJ1-1	TRBV29-1	SVEQLNTEAF
TRBJ2-2	TRBV28	ASEVGGGTGELF
TRBJ1-1	TRBV7-9	ASSLAYLDTEAF
TRBJ2-4	TRBV7-9	ASSLESYGGQGMD
TRBJ2-1	TRBV6-5	ASSSHPGYEGNEQF
TRBJ2-6	TRBV9	ASTRSGANVLT
TRBJ2-1	TRBV6-2/TRBV6-3	ASSYYIYNEQF
TRBJ1-1	TRBV5-6	ASSLGTGVNTEAF
TRBJ1-1	TRBV5-5	ASSAGLEAF
TRBJ2-7	TRBV29-1	SVGGDGYEQY
TRBJ2-7	TRBV11-3	ASSSPADSGSYEQY
TRBJ2-1	TRBV7-9	ASSSTTRSSYNEQF
TRBJ2-1	TRBV6-4	ASSDRGHNEQF
TRBJ2-2	TRBV19	ASSATGGNTGELF
TRBJ2-7	TRBV7-2	ASSFGGPTYEQY
TRBJ2-7	TRBV29-1	SVEDEGDSPDEQY
TRBJ1-1	TRBV6-5	ASSYSQGATEAF
TRBJ2-1	TRBV5-1	ASSLAVAGEGEQF
TRBJ2-3	TRBV20-1	SASSWGGGLKDTQY
TRBJ2-1	TRBV9	ASSVEGTVNEQF
TRBJ2-4	TRBV11-2	ASSSSSSEPKNIQY
TRBJ2-7	TRBV19	ASSIGGSTYEQY
TRBJ1-4	TRBV15	ATSRERVGGEKLF
TRBJ2-7	TRBV12-3/TRBV12-4	ASSFPQSSYEQY
TRBJ2-3	TRBV6-1	ASSDDYGQGADTQY
TRBJ2-1	TRBV30	AWSVHSGNSNEQF
TRBJ2-3	TRBV2	ACPGQSTDTQY
TRBJ2-1	TRBV9	ASSVRDLIGNEQF
TRBJ2-1	TRBV20-1	SAIIGNRRNEQF
TRBJ2-1	TRBV5-1	ATSKEFVDEQF